The sequence of this TCR beta chain was determined in a study of spatial heterogeneity in lung cancer (dated by TCRdb to between 2018 and 2021). Notes on the research overall: Beta-chain transcripts were consistently detected in greater numbers than alpha-chain transcripts, which likely reflected higher beta-chain transcript abundance. A strong correlation was found between TCR transcript counts in tumor regions and a T cell transcriptional module score from matched bulk RNA-seq. In the raw uncorrected reads, each unique combination of TCR and UMI appeared on average more than ten times. In non-small cell lung cancer, the study made a quantitative comparison of TCR alpha and beta repertoires among multiple tumor regions, matched nontumor lung and blood. The study linked features of the TCR repertoire to counts of nonsynonymous mutations, which were determined by whole-exome sequencing of tumor tissue. Both alpha and beta chains were TCR-sequenced in samples taken at surgery, namely 220 tumor regions, 62 to 70 matched nontumor lung samples and 45 to 60 PBMC samples.

The CDR3 sequence holds 11 residues, the cysteine and phenylalanine included. Here the CDR3 DNA is all that survives: 33 bases in frame from base 1. Per the germline V gene, SGHVS is the CDR1 and FNYEAQ is the CDR2. The V end loses 8 bases and the J end loses 5 bases, and a stretch of 9 bases separates them. This specimen's time point label, per the study, means: sample taken at primary tumor resection. The donors were approximately 70 patients from the lung TRACERx cohort who had early-stage, untreated non-small cell lung cancer. Without any cell sorting, TCR sequencing was performed on whole RNA extracted either from tumor and nontumor lung tissue or from cryopreserved PBMC samples. Patients were selected for TCR sequencing only if sufficient RNA was available from at least two tumor regions. A lung pathologist reviewed the tumor and adjacent nontumor lung specimens before the specimens were selected.

This clonotype has a count of ten or more. There is no known antigen for this receptor. Base quality data are lacking; no much larger clone is found one base away. Libraries were prepared through 5' RACE. TCRdb shows the sequencer as NextSeq 500. The TCR library protocol attached a unique molecular identifier to each TCR cDNA molecule to allow correction of PCR and sequencing errors. On the authors' methods: TCR identification, UMI-based error correction and CDR3 extraction were all carried out with Decombinator tools. TCRs above a frequency of 2 per 1,000, corresponding to the top 1% of the tumor frequency distribution, were defined as expanded. Expanded tumor TCRs were classed as regional if statistically deemed absent (corrected P<0.05) from at least one tumor region, otherwise ubiquitous. Each repertoire was subsampled 100 times to 5,000 TCRs, after which Renyi diversity was computed with the R vegan package. CDR3 similarity networks were built from amino acid triplet string-kernel similarity, with CDR3s being connected when pairwise similarity was above 0.82. TCRdb reran the public reads through fastp at Q25 and MiXCR, keeping productive beta chains. Records with the same CDR3 protein are collapsed into one entry carrying the most frequent genes and DNA. Here the V and J calls rest on TCRdb's processing, not on the authors' analysis. The sample has 15,000 or so distinct CDR3 sequences on record, approximately 4.8% of them singletons. The ten largest clones capture around 19% of the sample.

What the work shows at the level of the full study, not this receptor alone: Confirming at a functional level the hypothesis that regional TCRs recognize regional mutations was considered to require additional single-cell paired TCR alpha and beta sequencing. TCR-seq coverage of tumor T cells was estimated at only roughly 7.7% for alpha chains and roughly 13% for beta chains. Counts of ubiquitous and regional expanded TCRs were found to correlate with counts of ubiquitous and regional nonsynonymous mutations, respectively. A correlation was observed between the number of expanded intratumoral alpha and beta TCRs and the tumor nonsynonymous mutation count.

The chain uses TRBV7-6 and TRBJ1-2; the D gene cannot be resolved reliably. The TCR originated in a female donor with early-stage non-small cell lung cancer. The sequencing used lung tumor tissue, collected at surgery. The DNA sequence is TGTGCCAGCGGGTCGGATTATGGCTACACCTTC. It is translated as CASGSDYGYTF.